Described below is a single T cell receptor beta chain sequence and its context. Its target is not known. The data were obtained in a study of shared clonotypes between healthy human individuals. The germline CDR1 and CDR2 sequences are MNHNS and SASEGT. This CDR3 is built from 15 residues. Between the trimmed V and J ends, which lost 8 bases and 0 bases, there was a span of 14 bases. Overall study findings and caveats: Shared clonotypes across all four donors exceeded non-shared ones in generation probability.

The table came from immunoSEQ multiplex PCR; TCRdb's copy has only in-frame clones and leaves some out. Among more than 2,000,000 clones, around 94% were seen once, and the ten largest hold around 0.14%. V and J are TRBV6-1 and TRBJ1-3; D remains ambiguous. The source material was naive CD4+ T cells sorted from blood. This sample's subset: CD45RA+ positively selected. The TCR comes from a man aged 18-30 years in good health. This chain's CDR3 is CASDIGRSSGNTIYF. CDR3 sequence (DNA): TGTGCCAGCGACATCGGACGGAGCTCTGGAAACACCATATATTTT.